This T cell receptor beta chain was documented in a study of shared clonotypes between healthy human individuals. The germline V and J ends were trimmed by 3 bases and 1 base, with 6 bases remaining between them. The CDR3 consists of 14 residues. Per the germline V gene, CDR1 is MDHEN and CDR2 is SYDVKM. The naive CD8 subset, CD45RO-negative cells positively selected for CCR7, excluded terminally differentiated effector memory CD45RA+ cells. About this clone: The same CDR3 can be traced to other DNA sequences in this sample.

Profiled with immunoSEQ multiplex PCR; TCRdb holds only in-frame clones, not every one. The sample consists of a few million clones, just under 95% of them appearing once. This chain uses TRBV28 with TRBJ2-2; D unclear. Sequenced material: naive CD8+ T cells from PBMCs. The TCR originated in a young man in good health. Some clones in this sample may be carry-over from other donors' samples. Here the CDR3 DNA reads TGTGCCAGCAGTTTTACGGGGAACACCGGGGAGCTGTTTTTT. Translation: CASSFTGNTGELFF.